A few counts support the clone carrying this T cell receptor beta chain. Its target is unknown. The record originates from a study of OX40 agonist ivuxolimab in advanced cancers. Across the whole study: Every 2 weeks, ivuxolimab was infused into the patients intravenously at between 0.01 and 10 mg/kg. Dose-escalation subjects each had hepatocellular carcinoma, melanoma, renal cell or head and neck cancer. Antecedent anti-PD-1, anti-PD-L1 or anti-CTLA-4 therapy was permissible, with around 40% having received some.

After removal of 8 bases from V and 7 bases from J, the junction contained 19 bases not matched to a gene. There are 16 residues in the CDR3. Germline-derived CDR1 and CDR2 are MNHEY and SMNVEV (reference sequence). Study-wide findings and caveats: Clones of CD4+ and CD8+ blood T cells grew by week 6 at doses of 0.1 to 3.0 mg/kg.

Libraries were prepared by immunoSEQ multiplex PCR; TCRdb keeps only in-frame clonotypes and omits some of them. This sample carries approximately 47,000 clones, about 88% of them seen once, and the ten largest clones take less than 9.5%. This receptor was taken from an adult with an advanced solid tumor such as melanoma, head and neck, liver or kidney cancer. Sample: CD4+ or CD8+ T cells sorted from blood, taken in a trial of the OX40 agonist ivuxolimab. The genes are TRBV27 and TRBJ2-7, with 8 nucleotides matching TRBD2. The CDR3, as DNA: TGTGCCAGCGGAGGGATAGCGGGACTCTCCAGTGGGGAGCAGTACTTC. Translating gives CASGGIAGLSSGEQYF.